The 25 T cell receptor beta chains below were found in one sample sequenced in a study of cytomegalovirus exposure and HLA in healthy donors. PCR was performed using 60 Vbeta and 13 Jbeta primers. Method: immunoSEQ multiplex PCR; TCRdb's copy keeps in-frame clones and lacks some. Among 95,000 to 110,000 clones, under 85% were seen once, and the ten largest hold 4.2%. The sequencing input was PBMCs. The receptors here all came from a male donor in good health and CMV-seronegative.

The genes are TRBV14 and TRBJ2-1; 11 bases map to TRBD2. This CDR3 spans 15 amino acids. Germline CDR1 is SGHDN and CDR2 is FVKESK. J lost 8 bases, V lost 4 bases, and 7 bases had no gene match. The CDR3 coding sequence is TGTGCCAGCAGCCCACTAGCGGGAGTTATCGATGAGCAGTTCTTC. Translated, it gives CASSPLAGVIDEQFF.

The V call is TRBV27, the J call TRBJ2-5, with D possibly TRBD1 on 6 matching bases. The J call may not be correct, given that the DNA end is closer to TRBJ2-7. CDR3 length: 14 amino acids. Germline assignment: CDR1 MNHEY and CDR2 SMNVEV (reference sequence). The DNA for the CDR3 is TGTGCCAGCAGTCCCTTTGGGGGCGCCAACGAGCAGTACTTC. Translating gives CASSPFGGANEQYF.

For the CDR3, the DNA is TGTGCCAGCTCACCCCCGATGTTAACAGGAAACACTGAAGCTTTCTTT. Translated: CASSPPMLTGNTEAFF. V usage is TRBV18 and J usage is TRBJ1-1; the D gene is possibly TRBD1 (5 bases). The CDR3 covers 16 residues. Germline V gene sequence: CDR1 KGHSH, CDR2 LQKENI. V gave up 3 bases and J gave up 2 bases, with 16 bases separating them.

The chain is built from TRBV6-1 and TRBJ2-5; 11 positions agree with TRBD1. The CDR3 length is 13 residues. V lost 10 bases, J lost 5 bases, and 6 bases stayed unmatched. In germline, CDR1 is MNHNS, CDR2 SASEGT. CDR3 in amino acids: CATGTGGSETQYF. CDR3 nucleotide sequence: TGTGCCACCGGGACAGGGGGTTCGGAGACCCAGTACTTC.

About this clone: The conserved phenylalanine or tryptophan normally closing the CDR3 is absent here, so this likely arose from a read error. The rearrangement links TRBV4-1 to TRBJ2-7; D might be TRBD1 (6 bases). The CDR3 totals 13 residues. V gave up 4 bases and J gave up 4 bases, with 11 bases separating them. Per the germline V gene, CDR1 is MGHRA and CDR2 is YSYEKL. In nucleotides, the CDR3 is TGCGCCAGCAGCCTCGAACAGGGTTACGAGCAGTACCTC. This codes for CASSLEQGYEQYL.

J is TRBJ1-1 and V is TRBV5-1; D may be TRBD1 (5 bases). Germline lookup yields CDR1 SGHRS and CDR2 YFSETQ. The CDR3 totals 15 residues. V was clipped by 0 bases and J by 4 bases, with 13 bases between them. The CDR3 DNA reads as TGCGCCAGCAGCTTGGATGGTTCCGGGGGCACTGAAGCTTTCTTT. Translating gives CASSLDGSGGTEAFF.

The table lists this clone with a few counts. The chain combines TRBV7-2 with TRBJ2-3; 9 positions match TRBD2. Germline V CDR1 and CDR2: SGHTA, FQGNSA. The CDR3 extends over 17 amino acids. Trimming at V came to 1 base and at J to 6 bases, leaving 11 bases not matched to a gene. CDR3 coding DNA: TGTGCCAGCAGCTTAGAGAGTTTTAGCGGGAGTAGGGATACGCAGTATTTT. Protein sequence: CASSLESFSGSRDTQYF. The full variable domain, completed using reference TRBV7-2 and TRBJ2-3, is GAGVSQSPSNKVTEKGKDVELRCDPISGHTALYWYRQSLGQGLEFLIYFQGNSAPDKSGLPSDRFSAERTGGSVSTLTIQRTQQEDSAVYLCASSLESFSGSRDTQYFGPGTRLTVL.

V and J are TRBV2 and TRBJ1-5; a possible D gene is TRBD1 (5 bases). Germline V gene sequence: CDR1 SNHLY, CDR2 FYNNEI. Deletions cut 8 bases from V and 6 bases from J, with 17 bases between. The CDR3 is 14 residues long. The CDR3 here is CASEHSGSPQPQHF. CDR3 nucleotide sequence: TGTGCCAGCGAGCACTCAGGGTCCCCTCAGCCCCAGCATTTT.

V usage is TRBV27 and J usage is TRBJ2-2; 7 bases fit TRBD2. Losses at the gene ends were 2 bases for V and 0 bases for J; bases not matched to a gene: 3. Germline CDR1 and CDR2: MNHEY and SMNVEV (reference sequence). There are 16 residues in the CDR3. CDR3 bases: TGTGCCAGCAGTTTAACTAGCGTCGCGAACACCGGGGAGCTGTTTTTT. Protein: CASSLTSVANTGELFF.

The gene calls are TRBV29-1 and TRBJ2-3, with a possible D match to TRBD2 (6 bases). The CDR3 is made up of 17 amino acids. Deletions cut 3 bases from V and 0 bases from J, with 19 bases between. CDR1 SQVTM and CDR2 ANQGSEA come from the germline V gene. The CDR3 sequence: CSVDGLTRDYSTDTQYF. DNA for the CDR3: TGCAGCGTTGACGGACTAACCAGAGACTATAGCACAGATACGCAGTATTTT.

CDR3 DNA: TGTGCCAGCAGTGACACCGGGTCACCAAAGGCCAACGTCCTGACTTTC. This encodes CASSDTGSPKANVLTF. The chain has TRBV6-4 and TRBJ2-6; D uncertain. The CDR3 is 16 amino acids. Trimming took off 2 bases at V and 6 bases at J, with 14 bases between the two ends. Germline V lookup: CDR1 MRHNA, CDR2 SNTAGT.

The gene calls are TRBV4-1 and TRBJ1-2; a weak D match, TRBD1 (6 bases). V was clipped by 0 bases and J by 6 bases, with 14 bases between them. Germline CDR1 and CDR2: MGHRA and YSYEKL. The CDR3 runs 15 residues. DNA of the CDR3: TGCGCCAGCAGCCAAGAACAGGGTGGGATCGATGGCTACACCTTC. Encoded protein: CASSQEQGGIDGYTF.

The chain joins TRBV5-1 to TRBJ2-5; 9 bases match TRBD2. V trimming: 2 bases; J trimming: 1 base; junction bases outside the gene matches: 3. This CDR3 spans 15 amino acids. Germline-derived CDR1 and CDR2 are SGHRS and YFSETQ. The DNA for the CDR3 is TGCGCCAGCAGCTTCTCTAGCGGGATCCAAGAGACCCAGTACTTC. Its translation: CASSFSSGIQETQYF.

This clone appeared a single time. This CDR3 is also generated by other DNA sequences in the sample. The chain joins TRBV5-6 to TRBJ2-3; TRBD2 aligns across 8 bases. CDR1 is SGHDT, CDR2 YYEEEE, per germline. The CDR3 is 16 residues long. Losses at the gene ends were 4 bases for V and 4 bases for J; bases not matched to a gene: 11. The CDR3 DNA follows: TGTGCCAGCAGCGTCCGACTAGCGTGGCGCGCAGATACGCAGTATTTT. It translates to CASSVRLAWRADTQYF.

This clone was counted a few times. This sequence joins TRBV14 and TRBJ1-4; D gene uncertain. In germline, CDR1 is SGHDN, CDR2 FVKESK. This CDR3 region has 13 residues. With 1 base removed from V and 14 bases from J, the gap between germline ends came to 14 bases. For the CDR3, the DNA is TGTGCCAGCAGCCAAGTTCCGAGATCCCTCCTGTTTTTT. It is translated as CASSQVPRSLLFF.

The V and J genes are TRBV6-5 and TRBJ1-2; D might be TRBD1 (5 bases). The germline V and J ends were trimmed by 7 bases and 2 bases, with 11 bases remaining between them. Germline CDR1 and CDR2: MNHEY and SVGAGI. This CDR3 has 13 residues. The CDR3 is CASNTGPNYGYTF. CDR3 coding DNA: TGTGCCAGCAACACAGGCCCCAACTATGGCTACACCTTC.

The rearrangement joins TRBV5-4 to TRBJ1-1; D remains ambiguous. V dropped 4 bases and J dropped 2 bases, with 15 bases sitting between them. The CDR3 has 15 amino acids. The germline CDR1 and CDR2 sequences are SGHNT and YYREEE (reference sequence). CDR3 DNA: TGTGCCAGCAGCACACAGCTGATCCAAAACACTGAAGCTTTCTTT. Protein: CASSTQLIQNTEAFF.

The chain links TRBV19 to TRBJ1-5; 7 bases fit TRBD1. Germline V gene data show CDR1 as LNHDA and CDR2 as SQIVND (reference sequence). The CDR3 contains 15 residues. Trimming cost V 6 bases and J 1 base; bases outside gene matches: 6. DNA of the CDR3: TGTGCCAGTAGCATAATCAGGGGGAGCAATCAGCCCCAGCATTTT. This sequence encodes CASSIIRGSNQPQHF.

This clone was recorded a few times. The V gene is TRBV7-8, the J gene TRBJ1-1; D unresolved. This CDR3 is 12 amino acids long. Deletions cut 5 bases from V and 7 bases from J, with 11 bases between. Germline loops: CDR1 SGHVS, CDR2 FQNEAQ. In DNA, the CDR3 is TGTGCCAGCAGCCCGATTAAGAGTGAAGCTTTCTTT. Encoded protein: CASSPIKSEAFF.

The chain uses TRBV27 and TRBJ2-1; 10 nucleotides match TRBD2. This CDR3 spans 15 amino acids. V shed 4 bases, J shed 7 bases, and the junction held 7 bases outside the gene matches. Germline V gene lookup returns CDR1 MNHEY and CDR2 SMNVEV (reference sequence). The CDR3 protein is CASSSGTSAKNEQFF. CDR3 bases: TGTGCCAGCAGTTCGGGGACTAGCGCCAAAAATGAGCAGTTCTTC.

V is TRBV29-1 and J is TRBJ2-7, with 8 nucleotides matching TRBD1. Germline values: CDR1 SQVTM, CDR2 ANQGSEA. The CDR3 has 13 amino acids. V lost 6 bases to trimming and J lost 2 bases; unmatched junction nucleotides: 6. DNA for the CDR3: TGCAGCGTGAGGACGGGACAGGCCTACGAGCAGTACTTC. Its protein is CSVRTGQAYEQYF.

This sequence joins TRBV5-1 and TRBJ1-3, with 8 nucleotides matching TRBD1. CDR1 SGHRS and CDR2 YFSETQ come from the germline V gene. This CDR3 is built from 17 residues. V lost 1 base and J lost 2; bases outside the gene matches: 8. This CDR3 reads CASSLSVQGVPGNTIYF. The DNA of the CDR3 is TGCGCCAGCAGCTTGTCCGTACAGGGGGTGCCTGGAAACACCATATATTTT. The full variable domain, with the rest looked up from reference TRBV5-1 and TRBJ1-3, is KAGVTQTPRYLIKTRGQQVTLSCSPISGHRSVSWYQQTPGQGLQFLFEYFSETQRNKGNFPGRFSGRQFSNSRSEMNVSTLELGDSALYLCASSLSVQGVPGNTIYFGEGSWLTVV.

J is TRBJ1-2 and V is TRBV7-9; maybe TRBD1 (6 bases). The CDR3 runs 12 residues. The germline V gene has CDR1 SEHNR and CDR2 FQNEAQ (reference sequence). V was trimmed by 4 bases and J by 8 bases, leaving 11 bases between them. The CDR3, as DNA: TGTGCCAGCAGCTCCGACAGGAGAGGCTACACCTTC. Protein product: CASSSDRRGYTF.

This chain uses TRBV7-9 with TRBJ2-5; 11 bases line up with TRBD2. V trimming: 5 bases; J trimming: 4 bases; junction bases outside the gene matches: 9. The length of the CDR3 is 16 residues. Germline values: CDR1 SEHNR, CDR2 FQNEAQ (reference sequence). The CDR3 protein is CASSPGSLAGGETQYF. CDR3 DNA: TGTGCCAGCAGCCCTGGATCCCTAGCGGGAGGAGAGACCCAGTACTTC.

V is TRBV10-3 and J is TRBJ2-7, with TRBD1 as a possible D gene (6 bases). The germline gives CDR1 ENHRY, CDR2 SYGVKD. CDR3 length equals 13 residues. Trimming left V 7 bases short and J 1 base short, with 11 bases between. CDR3 protein: CAITGGESYEQYF. The CDR3 bases are TGTGCCATCACTGGGGGCGAATCCTACGAGCAGTACTTC.